One and the same sample provided the 32 T cell receptor beta chains below, sequenced in a study of T cell responses to AZD1222 COVID-19 vaccine. Measured with immunoSEQ multiplex PCR; TCRdb has only the in-frame clones, and not every one. The sample has 150,000 to 200,000 clones; roughly 90% are singletons. This specimen was peripheral blood, taken on day 0 of AZD1222 vaccination. The receptors derive from an adult in good health.

This clone appeared a single time. V is TRBV5-1 and J is TRBJ2-1; a possible D gene is TRBD2 (5 bases). This CDR3 contains 14 residues. The ends were cut back, 4 bases at V and 3 bases at J, with 11 bases in the middle. Germline V gene sequence: CDR1 SGHRS, CDR2 YFSETQ. The CDR3 sequence is CASSIPGNYNEQFF. The CDR3 nucleotides read TGCGCCAGCAGCATACCGGGAAACTACAATGAGCAGTTCTTC. Full variable domain (missing parts from reference TRBV5-1 and TRBJ2-1): KAGVTQTPRYLIKTRGQQVTLSCSPISGHRSVSWYQQTPGQGLQFLFEYFSETQRNKGNFPGRFSGRQFSNSRSEMNVSTLELGDSALYLCASSIPGNYNEQFFGPGTRLTVL.

J is TRBJ1-1 and V is TRBV28; no clear D gene. V was pared by 1 base and J by 1 base, with 10 bases between. CDR1 is MDHEN and CDR2 is SYDVKM in the germline V gene. This CDR3 is 15 amino acids long. This chain's CDR3 is CASSLSYSGNTEAFF. In DNA form, the CDR3 reads TGTGCCAGCAGTTTATCTTACTCCGGGAACACTGAAGCTTTCTTT.

V and J are TRBV21-1 and TRBJ1-1. TRBV21-1 constitutes a pseudogene. This CDR3 spans 14 amino acids. The CDR3 protein is CASSTRAGDTEAFF. For the CDR3, the DNA is TGTGCCAGCAGCACGAGGGCGGGGGACACTGAAGCTTTCTTT.

The rearrangement links TRBV11-2 to TRBJ1-2; TRBD1 is a possible D gene (5 bases). The CDR3 is made up of 12 amino acids. The germline V and J ends were trimmed by 5 bases and 8 bases, with 12 bases remaining between them. Per germline, CDR1 SGHAT and CDR2 FQNNGV. CDR3 protein: CASSPGGPGYTF. The CDR3 DNA is TGTGCCAGCAGCCCCGGGGGTCCCGGCTACACCTTC.

The chain joins TRBV24-1 to TRBJ1-1; TRBD1 is a possible D gene (5 bases). The CDR3 loop spans 13 amino acids. The V gene lost 12 bases and the J gene lost 5 bases, with 18 bases spanning the gap. The V gene's germline CDR1 is KGHDR and CDR2 SFDVKD. Here the CDR3 DNA reads TGTGCCGTAGATCAGGGAATGGGGACTGAAGCTTTCTTT. Its translation: CAVDQGMGTEAFF.

This chain connects TRBV19 to TRBJ1-1; unclear D gene. Per the germline V gene, CDR1 is LNHDA and CDR2 is SQIVND (reference sequence). This CDR3 comprises 11 residues. Between the trimmed V and J ends, which lost 4 bases and 11 bases, there was a span of 11 bases. CDR3 bases: TGTGCCAGTAGTACCGACCTTGGGGCTTTCTTT. This translates into CASSTDLGAFF.

This clone came up once. The rearrangement links TRBV2 to TRBJ1-2; TRBD1 agrees at 8 bases. V lost 4 bases to trimming and J lost 5 bases; unmatched junction nucleotides: 6. The CDR3 is made up of 14 amino acids. The germline gives CDR1 SNHLY, CDR2 FYNNEI. The DNA of the CDR3 is TGTGCCAGCAGTGGACAGGGGAAAGGATATGGCTACACCTTC. It yields the protein CASSGQGKGYGYTF. Full variable domain (rest looked up from reference TRBV2 and TRBJ1-2): EPEVTQTPSHQVTQMGQEVILRCVPISNHLYFYWYRQILGQKVEFLVSFYNNEISEKSEIFDDQFSVERPDGSNFTLKIRSTKLEDSAMYFCASSGQGKGYGYTFGSGTRLTVV.

The chain is built from TRBV19 and TRBJ2-7, with D hard to call. Germline loops: CDR1 LNHDA, CDR2 SQIVND (reference sequence). The V end was cut by 5 bases, the J end by 4 bases, with 12 bases between. This CDR3 is 13 amino acids long. CDR3 coding DNA: TGTGCCAGTAGTCTCGCATTAACGTACGAGCAGTACTTC. This encodes CASSLALTYEQYF.

This clone was seen a few times. The gene calls are TRBV10-3 and TRBJ1-2; D is perhaps TRBD1 (5 bases). Germline CDR1 reads ENHRY; CDR2 reads SYGVKD. V dropped 0 bases and J dropped 5 bases, with 13 bases sitting between them. The CDR3 extends over 15 amino acids. The CDR3 loop is CAISESGGAGYGYTF. For the CDR3, the DNA is TGTGCCATCAGTGAGTCAGGAGGGGCCGGGTATGGCTACACCTTC.

The chain recombines TRBV21-1 with TRBJ1-1. TRBV21-1 is a recognized pseudogene. This CDR3 spans 14 amino acids. The DNA of the CDR3 is TGTGCCAGCAGTTACCGAGGGGGGGGAACTGAAGCTTTCTTT. It specifies CASSYRGGGTEAFF.

The rearrangement joins TRBV4-3 to TRBJ1-5, with 9 bases lining up with TRBD1. With 0 bases clipped from V and 6 bases from J, the junction kept 9 bases outside the gene matches. Germline values: CDR1 LGHNA, CDR2 YSLEER. The CDR3 is 17 amino acids. This chain's CDR3 is CASSQDGGTGSAQPQHF. The DNA for the CDR3 is TGCGCCAGCAGCCAAGATGGTGGGACAGGGAGTGCTCAGCCCCAGCATTTT.

The CDR3 coding sequence is TGTGCCAGAAGCTTGGTAGGACGGGCAGGGACCGGGCAGCCCCAGCATTTT. It encodes CARSLVGRAGTGQPQHF. This chain links TRBV5-3 with TRBJ1-5, with D possibly TRBD1 on 5 matching bases. TRBV5-3 is an open reading frame whose function is uncertain. CDR3 length equals 17 residues. The ends were cut back, 0 bases at V and 7 bases at J, with 20 bases in the middle.

The gene calls are TRBV7-8 and TRBJ1-6; no reliable D call. Trimming took 4 bases from V and 9 from J, leaving 16 bases between them. Germline CDR1 is SGHVS and CDR2 is FQNEAQ. This CDR3 has 15 amino acids. CDR3 in amino acids: CASSSELGNASPLHF. The CDR3 nucleotides are TGTGCCAGCAGCTCTGAATTGGGGAACGCTTCACCCCTCCACTTT.

The gene calls are TRBV29-1 and TRBJ1-1; 12 positions agree with TRBD1. Per germline, CDR1 SQVTM and CDR2 ANQGSEA. This CDR3 spans 15 amino acids. V trimming: 4 bases; J trimming: 9 bases; junction bases outside the gene matches: 12. Here the CDR3 DNA reads TGCAGCGTTGTTCTCGGGACAGGGGGCTTTCGAAAAGCTTTCTTT. This gives the protein CSVVLGTGGFRKAFF.

This clone appeared once. This chain's CDR3 is CASSLTWDRKNIQYF. CDR3 nucleotide sequence: TGTGCCAGCAGCCTCACCTGGGACCGGAAAAACATTCAGTACTTC. The chain has TRBV3-1 (or the pseudogene TRBV3-2) and TRBJ2-4; D possibly matches TRBD1 or TRBD2 (5 bases each). Between the trimmed V and J ends, which lost 4 bases and 4 bases, there was a span of 14 bases. The CDR3 runs 15 residues. Looked up from germline, CDR1 is LGHDT and CDR2 is YNNKEL (reference sequence).

The chain has TRBV5-1 and TRBJ1-4; 9 bases fit TRBD1. CDR1 is SGHRS, CDR2 YFSETQ, per germline. Losses at the gene ends were 4 bases for V and 6 bases for J; bases not matched to a gene: 4. The CDR3 loop spans 14 amino acids. The CDR3 nucleotides read TGCGCCAGCAGCAGGACAGGGGATGATGAAAAACTGTTTTTT. Encoded protein: CASSRTGDDEKLFF.

The chain joins TRBV6-5 to TRBJ1-1, with D unresolved. There are 13 residues in the CDR3. Germline values: CDR1 MNHEY, CDR2 SVGAGI. V lost 0 bases, J lost 11 bases, and 13 bases lay in between. For the CDR3, the DNA is TGTGCCAGCAGTTACTCGACACCCGCCGAGGCTTTCTTT. This sequence encodes CASSYSTPAEAFF.

The chain recombines TRBV7-2 with TRBJ1-2; no clear D. In germline, CDR1 is SGHTA, CDR2 FQGNSA. CDR3 size: 14 residues. Trimming pared 5 bases from V and 6 bases from J, leaving 16 bases between. CDR3 residues: CASSPPKPMDGYTF. The CDR3 DNA reads TGTGCCAGCAGCCCCCCGAAGCCCATGGATGGCTACACCTTC.

The chain recombines TRBV6-5 with TRBJ1-6, with D perhaps matching TRBD1 (5 bases). V was pared by 6 bases and J by 7 bases, with 16 bases between. The CDR3 spans 15 residues. From germline, CDR1 is MNHEY and CDR2 SVGAGI. The CDR3 loop reads CASSLLGGVNSPLHF. The CDR3 DNA sequence: TGTGCCAGCAGCCTCCTTGGGGGGGTAAATTCACCCCTCCACTTT.

The chain joins TRBV3-1 (or the pseudogene TRBV3-2) to TRBJ1-1, with TRBD1 identical over 8 bases. The CDR3 spans 15 residues. V was clipped by 4 bases and J by 4 bases; unmatched bases: 8. Germline CDR1 is LGHDT and CDR2 is YNNKEL (reference sequence). In DNA, the CDR3 is TGTGCCAGCAGCCTGACAGGGGCTACGGGCACTGAAGCTTTCTTT. Protein sequence: CASSLTGATGTEAFF.

A note on this clone: The sample carries other DNA sequences with the same CDR3. V and J are TRBV30 and TRBJ1-1; D is possibly TRBD1 (6 bases). CDR1 is GTSNPN and CDR2 is SVGIG in the germline V gene (reference sequence). The length of the CDR3 is 13 residues. V shed 0 bases and J shed 4 bases, with 9 bases lying between them. CDR3 nucleotides: TGTGCCTGGAGTGTACAGGGAAGCACTGAAGCTTTCTTT. Translated: CAWSVQGSTEAFF. Looking up the rest from reference TRBV30 and TRBJ1-1 gives the full variable domain: SQTIHQWPATLVQPVGSPLSLECTVEGTSNPNLYWYRQAAGRGLQLLFYSVGIGQISSEVPQNLSASRPQDRQFILSSKKLLLSDSGFYLCAWSVQGSTEAFFGQGTRLTVV.

This chain links TRBV7-9 with TRBJ2-7, with 10 bases fitting TRBD2. Germline V gene lookup returns CDR1 SEHNR and CDR2 FQNEAQ (reference sequence). This CDR3 region has 15 residues. The J segment lost 2 bases and the V segment lost 3 bases, leaving 4 bases of the junction unmatched. CDR3 nucleotides: TGTGCCAGCAGCTTTCCTAGCGGGGGTACCTACGAGCAGTACTTC. Its protein product is CASSFPSGGTYEQYF.

V usage is TRBV6-5 and J usage is TRBJ1-2, with D perhaps matching TRBD1 (6 bases). CDR1 MNHEY and CDR2 SVGAGI come from the germline V gene. There are 15 residues in the CDR3. Trimming cost V 5 bases and J 4 bases, with 17 bases left between them. CDR3 in amino acids: CASSPTGGQPYGYTF. The CDR3 DNA reads TGTGCCAGCAGTCCGACGGGGGGCCAACCCTATGGCTACACCTTC.

V usage is TRBV30 and J usage is TRBJ1-1; tentative D call: TRBD1 (5 bases). The CDR3 sequence is 11 residues long. Per germline, CDR1 GTSNPN and CDR2 SVGIG (reference sequence). Trimming left V 8 bases short and J 6 bases short, with 13 bases between. The CDR3 DNA sequence: TGTGCCCAGCAGGGTTATTCTGAAGCTTTCTTT. Amino acids: CAQQGYSEAFF.

This clone was picked up a small number of times. The V call is TRBV7-9, the J call TRBJ1-4, with 8 bases lining up with TRBD1. Per the germline V gene, CDR1 is SEHNR and CDR2 is FQNEAQ (reference sequence). The CDR3 loop spans 13 amino acids. The J segment lost 7 bases and the V segment lost 6 bases, leaving 4 bases of the junction unmatched. In DNA, the CDR3 is TGTGCCAGCAGAGGACAGGGAGGTGAAAAACTGTTTTTT. The encoded protein is CASRGQGGEKLFF. Complete variable domain (other parts from reference TRBV7-9 and TRBJ1-4): DTGVSQNPRHKITKRGQNVTFRCDPISEHNRLYWYRQTLGQGPEFLTYFQNEAQLEKSRLLSDRFSAERPKGSFSTLEIQRTEQGDSAMYLCASRGQGGEKLFFGSGTQLSVL.

Worth noting for this clone: This sample includes further DNA sequences coding for the same CDR3. This chain joins TRBV7-2 and TRBJ1-3; D is ambiguous. The CDR3 runs 13 residues. In germline, CDR1 is SGHTA, CDR2 FQGNSA. Trimming left V 3 bases short and J 1 base short, with 4 bases between. The DNA for the CDR3 is TGTGCCAGCAGCTTGGGGTCTGGAAACACCATATATTTT. Encoded protein: CASSLGSGNTIYF.

The chain combines TRBV4-2 with TRBJ2-3, with 11 bases lining up with TRBD2. CDR3 length equals 14 residues. V was clipped by 9 bases and J by 5 bases; unmatched bases: 7. Germline V gene sequence: CDR1 LGHNA, CDR2 YNFKEQ. The CDR3 here is CASSGGAREDTQYF. CDR3 coding DNA: TGTGCCAGTAGCGGGGGGGCCCGGGAAGATACGCAGTATTTT.

This clone is a singleton in its sample. The rearrangement uses TRBV19 and TRBJ1-1; TRBD1 might be the D (6 bases). The CDR3 is 14 residues long. Trimming removed 6 bases from V and 1 base from J, with 12 bases in between. Germline values: CDR1 LNHDA, CDR2 SQIVND (reference sequence). The CDR3, as DNA: TGTGCCAGTAGCAGCCCGGACAGGAACACTGAAGCTTTCTTT. This gives the protein CASSSPDRNTEAFF.

CDR3 sequence reads: CAILAQRGRSLDQPQHF. In nucleotides, the CDR3 is TGTGCCATCCTGGCCCAAAGGGGTAGGTCCCTCGATCAGCCCCAGCATTTT. This chain joins TRBV28 and TRBJ1-5, with TRBD1 as a possible D gene (5 bases). The CDR3 is made up of 17 amino acids. V lost 10 bases to trimming and J lost 5 bases, with 27 bases between them. Germline values: CDR1 MDHEN, CDR2 SYDVKM.

The V call is TRBV4-2, the J call TRBJ1-2; D remains unclear. Germline V gene data show CDR1 as LGHNA and CDR2 as YNFKEQ. CDR3 size: 15 residues. V shed 0 bases and J shed 1 base, with 9 bases lying between them. DNA for the CDR3: TGTGCCAGCAGCCAAGATTCCAAGGTTAACTATGGCTACACCTTC. This codes for CASSQDSKVNYGYTF.

This clone was counted a single time. The chain recombines TRBV10-2 with TRBJ2-7; D not certain. The V gene's germline CDR1 is WSHSY and CDR2 SAAADI. CDR3 length: 12 amino acids. Trimming took 5 bases from V and 4 from J, leaving 9 bases between them. The CDR3 nucleotides are TGCGCCAGCAGTCCGAGTGGGTACGAGCAGTACTTC. Residues: CASSPSGYEQYF.

This chain uses TRBV28 with TRBJ2-4; D is undetermined. V shed 5 bases and J shed 0 bases, with 8 bases lying between them. Germline V CDR1 and CDR2: MDHEN, SYDVKM. CDR3 size: 14 residues. In nucleotides, the CDR3 is TGTGCCAGCAGTCTCCTGGGAGCCAAAAACATTCAGTACTTC. It yields the protein CASSLLGAKNIQYF.